These T cell receptor beta chains were read from a single sample in a study of naive and memory T cell subsets. A single record per CDR3 protein comes from TCRdb applying MiXCR to the 5' RACE reads. The sample consists of 25,000 to 35,000 distinct CDR3 sequences, 16% of them appearing once. The receptors originated from a female donor in good health. CDR3s include the opening cysteine and the closing phenylalanine or tryptophan. D genes are given only for firm matches. The size entry is marked missing in some rows and otherwise reads once, few, many or a size class.

v_gene	abundance	d_gene	j_gene	CDR3nt	CDR3aa
TRBV29-1	few	TRBD2	TRBJ2-3	TGCAGCGTTGAAGACTATCCCGGGGGGGGCTACACAGATACGCAGTATTTT	CSVEDYPGGGYTDTQYF
TRBV6-5	few	TRBD1	TRBJ2-5	TGTGCCAGCAGTTACTCCGGGACAGGCCAACCCCAAGAGACCCAGTACTTC	CASSYSGTGQPQETQYF
TRBV20-1	.	TRBD1	TRBJ2-3	TGCAGTGCTAGTTATCGACAGGGCGGGGATACGCAGTATTTT	CSASYRQGGDTQYF
TRBV29-1	many	.	TRBJ2-3	TGCAGCGGTGGAATAGGGGTCGCAGATACGCAGTATTTT	CSGGIGVADTQYF
TRBV20-1	few	.	TRBJ1-6	TGCAGTGCTAGATTGAATCGGGCCTCCTATAATTCACCCCTCCACTTT	CSARLNRASYNSPLHF
TRBV9	few	.	TRBJ1-1	TGTGCCAGCAGCCCGAGCCCCGGGTACACTGAAGCTTTCTTT	CASSPSPGYTEAFF
TRBV6-5	many	.	TRBJ2-7	TGTGCCAGCAGTTACTCGAGTGTTGTTGGGACTTCTCACTACGAGCAGTACTTC	CASSYSSVVGTSHYEQYF
TRBV6-1	few	TRBD1	TRBJ1-2	TGTGCCAGCCGGGGACAGGGGTCTCCCTATGGCTACACCTTC	CASRGQGSPYGYTF
TRBV7-6	.	TRBD1	TRBJ2-2	TGTGCCAGCAGCTTAGGTCCCCTGGCAGGGGGCTATTTCGGGGAGCTGTTTTTT	CASSLGPLAGGYFGELFF
TRBV6-5	many	.	TRBJ1-6	TGTGCCAGCAGGACTGGACCTAATTCACCCCTCCACTTT	CASRTGPNSPLHF
TRBV5-1	.	TRBD1	TRBJ1-4	TGCGCCAGCAGTGTCACCGGAGGGGGACAGGGGCCGTCAAAACTGTTTTTT	CASSVTGGGQGPSKLFF
TRBV27	many	TRBD1	TRBJ1-1	TGTGCCAGCAGTAGAAGACAGGGGGCGAGCACTGAAGCTTTCTTT	CASSRRQGASTEAFF
TRBV12-5	many	.	TRBJ2-5	TGTGCTAGTGGTTTGGTACTGGGCAGCCTAGAGACCCAGTACTTC	CASGLVLGSLETQYF
TRBV29-1	.	.	TRBJ2-1	TGCAGCGTTCCCCAGTCGTCCTACAATGAGCAGTTCTTC	CSVPQSSYNEQFF
TRBV6-5	.	TRBD2	TRBJ2-1	TGTGCCAGCTCGAAAGTAGCGGGGGGGTTCGTCAATGAGCAGTTCTTC	CASSKVAGGFVNEQFF
TRBV5-6	many	.	TRBJ2-1	TGTGCCAGCAGCTTGTTTTCGGGGTACAATGAGCAGTTCTTC	CASSLFSGYNEQFF
TRBV10-3	.	TRBD1	TRBJ2-7	TGTGCCATCAGTGACGGGACAGCTACGGGGGAGCAGTACTTC	CAISDGTATGEQYF
TRBV10-1	many	.	TRBJ2-7	TGCGCCAGCAGTGAGTCGCGGGTTAGCTCTCTTGGGTCCTACGAGCAGTACTTC	CASSESRVSSLGSYEQYF
TRBV10-3	.	.	TRBJ2-5	TGTGCCATCAGTACGGGATCTCTCCAAGAGACCCAGTACTTC	CAISTGSLQETQYF
TRBV10-3	few	.	TRBJ2-7	TGTGCCATCAGTGATGGCAGGGCCTCCTACGAGCAGTACTTC	CAISDGRASYEQYF
TRBV20-1	many	.	TRBJ1-3	TGCAGTGCCCCAAGCGACGGGGAAAACACCATATATTTT	CSAPSDGENTIYF
TRBV7-9	.	TRBD1	TRBJ1-2	TGTGCCAGCAGCTTAGGGACAGGGGGCCTGGGCTATGGCTACACCTTC	CASSLGTGGLGYGYTF
TRBV5-1	many	.	TRBJ2-1	TGCGCCAGCAAACGGGCGGGGTACAATGAGCAGTTCTTC	CASKRAGYNEQFF
TRBV29-1	few	.	TRBJ1-4	TGCAGCGTTGAAGATAGTCCAGGGTCCAATGAAAAACTGTTTTTT	CSVEDSPGSNEKLFF
TRBV7-2	many	TRBD2	TRBJ2-7	TGTGCCAGCACCGCTAGGTTTGGGGGAGGGTACGAGCAGTACTTC	CASTARFGGGYEQYF
TRBV27	few	.	TRBJ1-1	TGTGCCAGCAGGACCAGGGCAATGAACACTGAAGCTTTCTTT	CASRTRAMNTEAFF
TRBV20-1	many	TRBD2	TRBJ2-7	TGCAGTGCTAGAGGGACTAGCGGGCTACGCGAGCAGTACTTC	CSARGTSGLREQYF
TRBV14	few	.	TRBJ2-7	TGTGCCAGCAGCCTTTACTCAACCTTC	CASSLYSTF
TRBV20-1	many	.	TRBJ2-5	TGCAGTGCTAGAGGGGGGGCTGGGCCCCAAGAGACCCAGTACTTC	CSARGGAGPQETQYF